This T cell receptor beta chain was sequenced during a study of blood T cell repertoires in COVID-19. Study at large: Samples taken during acute and convalescent COVID-19 were collected in the United States, Italy and Spain. PBMCs, B-cell-depleted T cells, or T cells were the source of the cDNA or gDNA that made up the material.

The CDR3 sequence is 15 residues long. Germline values: CDR1 LNHDA, CDR2 SQIVND (reference sequence). The V and J ends lost 8 bases and 5 bases respectively, with 21 bases between them. How the authors handled the data: How many nucleated cells were present was estimated from reference gene primer amplification. Measured with immunoSEQ multiplex PCR; TCRdb has only the in-frame clones, and not every one. The V and J calls and the clone size are those of that table, but D and trimming were determined from the DNA. The sample shows just under 85,000 clones, roughly 86% of them seen only once. Sequenced sample: peripheral blood. The chain carries TRBV19 and TRBJ2-5; TRBD2 might be the D (5 bases). The TCR sequence derives from a man older than 75 with active or convalescent COVID-19. CDR3 nucleotides: TGTGCCAGTTCCCCCCCCCAGGCGGGTCAGGAGACCCAGTACTTC. Its protein is CASSPPQAGQETQYF.